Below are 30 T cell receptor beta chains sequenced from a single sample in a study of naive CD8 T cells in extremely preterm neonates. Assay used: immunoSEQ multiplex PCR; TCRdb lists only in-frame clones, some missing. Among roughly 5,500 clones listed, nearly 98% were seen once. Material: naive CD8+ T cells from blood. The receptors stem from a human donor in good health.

In DNA, the CDR3 is TGTGCCAGTAGCACCCAGGGGGATTGGAAGCCTGAAGCTTTCTTT. Translating it yields CASSTQGDWKPEAFF. The J gene is TRBJ1-1, the V gene TRBV19; 7 bases map to TRBD1. The CDR3 is 15 residues long. Germline lookup yields CDR1 LNHDA and CDR2 SQIVND (reference sequence). V shed 6 bases and J 6 bases; nucleotides not matched to a gene: 13.

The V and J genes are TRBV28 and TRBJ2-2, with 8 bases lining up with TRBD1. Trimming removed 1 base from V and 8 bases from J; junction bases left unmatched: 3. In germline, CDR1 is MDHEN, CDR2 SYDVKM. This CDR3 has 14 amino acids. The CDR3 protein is CASSLSGGSGELFF. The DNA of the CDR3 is TGTGCCAGCAGTTTATCAGGGGGCTCAGGGGAGCTGTTTTTT.

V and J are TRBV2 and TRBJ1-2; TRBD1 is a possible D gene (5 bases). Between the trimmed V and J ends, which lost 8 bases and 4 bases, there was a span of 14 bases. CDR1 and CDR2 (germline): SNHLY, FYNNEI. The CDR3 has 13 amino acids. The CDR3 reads CASETAQGYGYTF. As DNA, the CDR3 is TGTGCCAGCGAGACAGCCCAAGGCTATGGCTACACCTTC.

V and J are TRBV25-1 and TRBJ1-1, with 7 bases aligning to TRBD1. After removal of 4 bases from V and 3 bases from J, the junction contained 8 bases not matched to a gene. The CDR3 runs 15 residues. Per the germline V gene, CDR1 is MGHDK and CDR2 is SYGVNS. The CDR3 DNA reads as TGTGCCAGCAGTGGTGGACAGGAATGGGACACTGAAGCTTTCTTT. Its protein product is CASSGGQEWDTEAFF.

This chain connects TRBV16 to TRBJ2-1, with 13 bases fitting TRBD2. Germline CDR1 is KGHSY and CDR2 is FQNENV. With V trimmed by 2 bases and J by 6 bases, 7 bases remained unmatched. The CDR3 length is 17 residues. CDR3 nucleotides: TGTGCCAGCAGCCAACTTACTAGCGGGGGGGCATTCAATGAGCAGTTCTTC. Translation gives CASSQLTSGGAFNEQFF.

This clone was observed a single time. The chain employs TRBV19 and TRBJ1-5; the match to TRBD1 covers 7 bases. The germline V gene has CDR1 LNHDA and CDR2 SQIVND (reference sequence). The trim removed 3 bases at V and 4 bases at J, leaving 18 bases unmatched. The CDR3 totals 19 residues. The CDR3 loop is CASSMAAGTALTINQPQHF. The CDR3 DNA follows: TGTGCCAGTAGTATGGCCGCAGGGACAGCCCTCACCATAAATCAGCCCCAGCATTTT.

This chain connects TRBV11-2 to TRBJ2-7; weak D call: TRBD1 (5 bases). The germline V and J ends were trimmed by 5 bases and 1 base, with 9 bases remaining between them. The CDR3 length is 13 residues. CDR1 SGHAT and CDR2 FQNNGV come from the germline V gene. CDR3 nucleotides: TGTGCCAGCAGCCCGACAGTTTCCTACGAGCAGTACGTC. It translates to CASSPTVSYEQYV.

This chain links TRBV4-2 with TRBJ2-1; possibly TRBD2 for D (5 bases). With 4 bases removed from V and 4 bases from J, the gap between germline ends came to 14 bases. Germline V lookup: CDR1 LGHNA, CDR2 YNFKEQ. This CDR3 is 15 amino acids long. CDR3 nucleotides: TGTGCCAGCAGCCCCCCACAGAGGGTTTACAATGAGCAGTTCTTC. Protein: CASSPPQRVYNEQFF.

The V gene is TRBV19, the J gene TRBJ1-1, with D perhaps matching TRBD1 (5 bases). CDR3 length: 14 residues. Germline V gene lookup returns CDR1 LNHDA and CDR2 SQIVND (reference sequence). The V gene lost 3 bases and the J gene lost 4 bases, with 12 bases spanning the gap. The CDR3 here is CASSIREVGTEAFF. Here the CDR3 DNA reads TGTGCCAGTAGTATCAGGGAAGTTGGCACTGAAGCTTTCTTT. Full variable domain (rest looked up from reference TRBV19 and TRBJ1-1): DGGITQSPKYLFRKEGQNVTLSCEQNLNHDAMYWYRQDPGQGLRLIYYSQIVNDFQKGDIAEGYSVSREKKESFPLTVTSAQKNPTAFYLCASSIREVGTEAFFGQGTRLTVV.

CDR3 in DNA: TGTGCCAGCAGAGACAGAATAAATTCACCCCTCCACTTT. It codes for CASRDRINSPLHF. V and J are TRBV21-1 and TRBJ1-6; the table names TRBD1, a call not compared with the DNA. TRBV21-1 is termed a pseudogene. This CDR3 region has 13 residues.

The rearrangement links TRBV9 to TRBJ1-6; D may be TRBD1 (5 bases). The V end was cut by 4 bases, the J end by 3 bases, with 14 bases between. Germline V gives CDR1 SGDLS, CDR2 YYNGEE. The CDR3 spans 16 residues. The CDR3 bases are TGTGCCAGCAGCCCAGGGAATCCTTACTATAATTCACCCCTCCACTTT. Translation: CASSPGNPYYNSPLHF.

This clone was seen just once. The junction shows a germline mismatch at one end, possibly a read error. CDR3 residues: CASSYSTGRTGELFF. The CDR3 bases are TGTGCCAGCAGCTACTCGACAGGTCGGACCGGGGAGCTGTTTTTT. The chain couples TRBV6-5 to TRBJ2-2, with D possibly being TRBD1 (6 bases). This CDR3 comprises 15 residues. Germline CDR1 is MNHEY and CDR2 is SVGAGI.

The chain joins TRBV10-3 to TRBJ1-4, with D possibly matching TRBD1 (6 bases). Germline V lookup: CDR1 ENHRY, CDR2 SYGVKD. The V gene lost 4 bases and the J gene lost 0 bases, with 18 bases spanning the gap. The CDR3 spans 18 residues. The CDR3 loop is CAISARKYNRATNEKLFF. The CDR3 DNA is TGTGCCATCAGTGCCCGAAAATATAACAGGGCAACTAATGAAAAACTGTTTTTT.

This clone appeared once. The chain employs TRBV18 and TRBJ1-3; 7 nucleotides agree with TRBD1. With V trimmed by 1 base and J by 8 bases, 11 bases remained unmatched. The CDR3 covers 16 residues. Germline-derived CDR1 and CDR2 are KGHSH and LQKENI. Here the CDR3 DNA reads TGTGCCAGCTCACCACGACAGGGCCTGCTAACAGACACCATATATTTT. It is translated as CASSPRQGLLTDTIYF.

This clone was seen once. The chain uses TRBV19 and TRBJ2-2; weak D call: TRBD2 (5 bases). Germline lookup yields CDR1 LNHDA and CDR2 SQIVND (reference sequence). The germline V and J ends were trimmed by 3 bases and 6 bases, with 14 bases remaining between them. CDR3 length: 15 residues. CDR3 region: CASSIISGSSGELFF. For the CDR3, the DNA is TGTGCCAGTAGTATTATCTCGGGGTCCTCCGGGGAGCTGTTTTTT.

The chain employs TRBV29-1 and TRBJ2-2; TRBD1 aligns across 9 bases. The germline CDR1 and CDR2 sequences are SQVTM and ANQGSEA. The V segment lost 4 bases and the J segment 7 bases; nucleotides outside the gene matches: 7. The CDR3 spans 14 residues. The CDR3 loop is CSVVQQGADGELFF. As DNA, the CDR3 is TGCAGCGTTGTTCAACAGGGGGCCGACGGGGAGCTGTTTTTT.

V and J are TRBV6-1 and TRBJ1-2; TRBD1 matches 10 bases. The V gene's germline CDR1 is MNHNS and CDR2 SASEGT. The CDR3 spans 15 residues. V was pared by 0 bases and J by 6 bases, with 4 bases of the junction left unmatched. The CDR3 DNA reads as TGTGCCAGCAGTGAAGCCCGGACAGGGGGGGATGGCTACACCTTC. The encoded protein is CASSEARTGGDGYTF.

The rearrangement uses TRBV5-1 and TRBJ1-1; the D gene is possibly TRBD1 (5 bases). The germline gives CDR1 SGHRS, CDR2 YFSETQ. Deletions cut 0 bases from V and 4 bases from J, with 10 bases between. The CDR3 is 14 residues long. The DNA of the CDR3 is TGCGCCAGCAGCTTGGGCCAGGGTTCCACTGAAGCTTTCTTT. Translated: CASSLGQGSTEAFF. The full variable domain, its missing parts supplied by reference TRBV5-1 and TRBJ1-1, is KAGVTQTPRYLIKTRGQQVTLSCSPISGHRSVSWYQQTPGQGLQFLFEYFSETQRNKGNFPGRFSGRQFSNSRSEMNVSTLELGDSALYLCASSLGQGSTEAFFGQGTRLTVV.

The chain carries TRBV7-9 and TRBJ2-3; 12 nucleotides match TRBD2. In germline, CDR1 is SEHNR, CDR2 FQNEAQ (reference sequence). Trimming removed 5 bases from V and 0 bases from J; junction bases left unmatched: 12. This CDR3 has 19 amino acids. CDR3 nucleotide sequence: TGTGCCAGCAGCGACTCCCGACTAGCGGGGGCCAGTAGCACAGATACGCAGTATTTT. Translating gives CASSDSRLAGASSTDTQYF.

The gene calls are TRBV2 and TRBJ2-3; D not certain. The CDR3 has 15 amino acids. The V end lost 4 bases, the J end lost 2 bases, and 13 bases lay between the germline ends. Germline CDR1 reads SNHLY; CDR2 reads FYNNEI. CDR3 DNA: TGTGCCAGCAGTGGAGTTAGTATGGTCACAGATACGCAGTATTTT. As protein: CASSGVSMVTDTQYF.

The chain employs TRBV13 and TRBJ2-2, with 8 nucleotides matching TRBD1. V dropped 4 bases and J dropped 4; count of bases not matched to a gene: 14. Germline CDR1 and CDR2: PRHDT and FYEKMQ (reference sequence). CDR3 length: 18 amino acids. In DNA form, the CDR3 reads TGTGCCAGCAGCTCTCCCCGACCAGGGGGCGTAGGCACCGGGGAGCTGTTTTTT. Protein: CASSSPRPGGVGTGELFF.

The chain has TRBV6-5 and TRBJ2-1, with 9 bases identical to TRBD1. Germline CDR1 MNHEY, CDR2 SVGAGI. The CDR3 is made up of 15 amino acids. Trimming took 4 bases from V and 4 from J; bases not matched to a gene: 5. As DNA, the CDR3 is TGTGCCAGCAGTTGGGGACAGGGTGGGTACAATGAGCAGTTCTTC. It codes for CASSWGQGGYNEQFF.

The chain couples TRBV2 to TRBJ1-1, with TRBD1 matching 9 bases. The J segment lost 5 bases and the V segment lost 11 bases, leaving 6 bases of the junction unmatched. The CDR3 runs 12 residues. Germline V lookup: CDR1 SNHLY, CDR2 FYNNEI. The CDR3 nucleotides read TGTGCCTTACACAGGGGGCGAACTGAAGCTTTCTTT. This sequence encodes CALHRGRTEAFF.

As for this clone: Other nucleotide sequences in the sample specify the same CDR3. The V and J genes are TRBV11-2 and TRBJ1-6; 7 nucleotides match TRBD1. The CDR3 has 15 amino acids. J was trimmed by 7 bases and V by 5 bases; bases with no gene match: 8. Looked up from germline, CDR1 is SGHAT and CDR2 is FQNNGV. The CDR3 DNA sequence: TGTGCCAGCAGCAAGACGGCAGGGGGGAATTCACCCCTCCACTTT. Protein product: CASSKTAGGNSPLHF. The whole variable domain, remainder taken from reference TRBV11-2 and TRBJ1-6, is EAGVAQSPRYKIIEKRQSVAFWCNPISGHATLYWYQQILGQGPKLLIQFQNNGVVDDSQLPKDRFSAERLKGVDSTLKIQPAKLEDSAVYLCASSKTAGGNSPLHFGNGTRLTVT.

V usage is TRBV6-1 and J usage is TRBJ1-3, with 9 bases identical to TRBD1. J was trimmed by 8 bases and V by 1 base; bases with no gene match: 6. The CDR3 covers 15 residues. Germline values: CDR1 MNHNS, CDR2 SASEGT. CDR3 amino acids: CASSEGRQGGHTIYF. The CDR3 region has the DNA TGTGCCAGCAGTGAAGGAAGACAGGGGGGCCACACCATATATTTT.

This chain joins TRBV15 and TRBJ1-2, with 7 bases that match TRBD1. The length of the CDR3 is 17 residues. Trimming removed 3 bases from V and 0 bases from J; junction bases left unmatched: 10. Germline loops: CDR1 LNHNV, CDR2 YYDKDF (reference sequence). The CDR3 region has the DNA TGTGCCACCAGCAGTAAAGGACAGGTCGCAGCTAACTATGGCTACACCTTC. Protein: CATSSKGQVAANYGYTF.

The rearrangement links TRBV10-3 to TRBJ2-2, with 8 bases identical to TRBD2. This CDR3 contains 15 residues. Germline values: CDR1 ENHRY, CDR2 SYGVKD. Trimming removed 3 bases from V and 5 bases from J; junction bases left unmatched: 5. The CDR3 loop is CAISDPRLATGELFF. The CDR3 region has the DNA TGTGCCATCAGTGACCCCCGACTAGCGACCGGGGAGCTGTTTTTT.

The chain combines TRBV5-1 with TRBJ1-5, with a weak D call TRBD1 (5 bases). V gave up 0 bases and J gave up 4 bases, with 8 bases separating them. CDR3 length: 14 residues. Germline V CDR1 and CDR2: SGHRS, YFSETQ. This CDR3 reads CASSLGGGNQPQHF. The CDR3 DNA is TGCGCCAGCAGCTTGGGGGGGGGAAATCAGCCCCAGCATTTT.

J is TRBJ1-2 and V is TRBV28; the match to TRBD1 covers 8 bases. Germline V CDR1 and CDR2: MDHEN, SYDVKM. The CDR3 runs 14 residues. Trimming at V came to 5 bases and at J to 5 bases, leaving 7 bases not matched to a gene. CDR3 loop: CASSPPDRGYGYTF. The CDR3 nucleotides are TGTGCCAGCAGTCCACCAGACAGGGGATATGGCTACACCTTC.

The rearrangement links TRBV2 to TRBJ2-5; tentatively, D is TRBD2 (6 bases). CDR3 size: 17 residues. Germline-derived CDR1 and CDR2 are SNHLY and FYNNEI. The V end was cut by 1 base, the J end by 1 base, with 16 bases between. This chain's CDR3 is CASSEGPSGGPQETQYF. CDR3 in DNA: TGTGCCAGCAGTGAAGGGCCGTCCGGGGGTCCCCAAGAGACCCAGTACTTC.